The rows below give T cell receptor beta chains drawn from one sample of a study of shared clonotypes between healthy human individuals. Here immunoSEQ multiplex PCR was the method, and the copy in TCRdb shows in-frame clones only, minus some. The sample has approximately 2.1 million clones, 85% to 95% seen once. What was sequenced was naive CD4+ T cells from PBMCs. Receptor source: a man between 18 and 35 years old in good health. Some clones in this sample may be carry-over from other donors' samples. CDR3s leave out the opening cysteine and the closing phenylalanine or tryptophan. Each record gives: J gene, V gene, CDR3 protein.

TRBJ2-1	TRBV2	ASSGSRSSYNEQF
TRBJ1-1	TRBV5-1	ASSVQGMNTEAF
TRBJ1-1	TRBV30	AWNRGPEAF
TRBJ2-5	TRBV10-3	AISRDNQETQY
TRBJ2-7	TRBV9	ASSVAPSGSTYEQY
TRBJ2-1	TRBV5-1	ASSWDGTSRNEQF
TRBJ2-7	TRBV6-5	ASSSRYEQY
TRBJ1-2	TRBV6-1	ASSIVGYT
TRBJ1-1	TRBV5-5	ASSLISTGVTEAF
TRBJ2-5	TRBV28	ASSLEQTRETQY
TRBJ2-7	TRBV25-1	ASSLGTAYEQY
NA	TRBV10-3	AISESHPKGSEQY
TRBJ1-4	TRBV2	ASSERTWADEKLF
TRBJ2-7	TRBV14	ASSQAGTYEQY
TRBJ1-5	TRBV18	ASSPGTGGNQPQH
TRBJ1-5	TRBV19	ASSTRTGGQPQH
TRBJ2-4	TRBV5-6	ASSFIRESRHVNIQY
TRBJ2-1	TRBV19	ASSIFGSGYSYNEQF
TRBJ2-2	TRBV9	ASSPRGFATGELF
TRBJ2-4	TRBV7-3	ASSLTGKDIQY
TRBJ2-1	TRBV7-2	ASSLVAGGVSYNEQF
TRBJ1-4	TRBV27	ASSLHPGGEKLF
TRBJ2-7	TRBV28	ASSWGGTGAYEQY
TRBJ1-3	TRBV4-1	ASSQERTAPNSGNTIY
TRBJ1-2	TRBV7-2	ASSPGPGTNYGYT
TRBJ1-4	TRBV7-8	ASSPRIPFATNEKLF
TRBJ2-7	TRBV27	ASSLGGAGRAEQY
TRBJ1-1	TRBV5-1	ASSPTRNTEAF
TRBJ2-7	TRBV5-4	ASNRPGYEQY
TRBJ1-1	TRBV7-9	ASSSQYEAF
TRBJ2-5	TRBV7-3	ASSTSGQETQY
TRBJ2-3	TRBV6-6	ASSHGDLLGTQY
TRBJ2-2	TRBV21-1	ASSNLGGTGELF
TRBJ2-2	TRBV5-1	ASSPEGSSLTGELF
TRBJ1-3	TRBV5-1	ASSGTGLSGNTIY
TRBJ2-2	TRBV2	ASTGTGNTGELF
TRBJ2-1	TRBV29-1	SVGAKEHNEQF
TRBJ2-7	TRBV7-6	ASSLASGGSRGSYEQY
TRBJ2-3	TRBV5-1	ASSSGSDTQY
TRBJ2-7	TRBV14	ASSQGLAGFYEQY
TRBJ2-3	TRBV29-1	SAGQGAGDTQY
TRBJ1-5	TRBV5-1	ASSSVEQGKGNQPQH
TRBJ2-7	TRBV2	ASSQDRGEQY
TRBJ1-2	TRBV10-3	AISGREGTGGYGYT
TRBJ1-4	TRBV30	AWMGGNEKLF
TRBJ2-1	TRBV7-9	ASSRVLAVAGRPKNEQF
TRBJ2-3	TRBV7-3	ASSPSDGTDTQY
TRBJ1-1	TRBV27	ASSLRWQGNTEAF
TRBJ1-2	TRBV11-2	ASSWPRQGEAYGYT